The 26 T cell receptor beta chains below all came from one sample that was sequenced in a study of T cell responses to AZD1222 COVID-19 vaccine. The protocol was immunoSEQ multiplex PCR, while the TCRdb copy is restricted to in-frame clones and leaves out a portion. The sample shows about 66,000 clones, 75% to 85% of them seen only once. The sequenced sample was peripheral blood, obtained on day 0 of MenACWY control vaccination. All receptors derive from an adult in good health.

This clone was observed a few times. The chain carries TRBV15 and TRBJ2-1; maybe TRBD1 (5 bases). The CDR3 has 15 amino acids. Germline CDR1 and CDR2: LNHNV and YYDKDF (reference sequence). Trimming removed 0 bases from V and 2 bases from J, with 8 bases in between. The CDR3, as DNA: TGTGCCACCAGCAGAGACCGACAGCCCTACAATGAGCAGTTCTTC. Translating gives CATSRDRQPYNEQFF.

This chain links TRBV18 with TRBJ1-1; 10 bases align to TRBD1. V trimming: 3 bases; J trimming: 4 bases; junction bases outside the gene matches: 2. There are 14 residues in the CDR3. From germline, CDR1 is KGHSH and CDR2 LQKENI. The DNA for the CDR3 is TGTGCCAGCTCACCGAGGACAGGGGGCACTGAAGCTTTCTTT. It is translated as CASSPRTGGTEAFF. Full variable domain (rest looked up from reference TRBV18 and TRBJ1-1): NAGVMQNPRHLVRRRGQEARLRCSPMKGHSHVYWYRQLPEEGLKFMVYLQKENIIDESGMPKERFSAEFPKEGPSILRIQQVVRGDSAAYFCASSPRTGGTEAFFGQGTRLTVV.

The chain has TRBV6-2 or TRBV6-3 and TRBJ2-7; D ambiguous. In germline, CDR1 is MNHEY, CDR2 SVGEGT. Trimming shortened V by 5 bases and J by 3 bases, and 8 bases separated the two germline ends. There are 12 residues in the CDR3. CDR3: CASSNRHYEQYF. The CDR3 DNA reads TGTGCCAGCAGTAACAGACACTACGAGCAGTACTTC.

The V gene is TRBV7-8, the J gene TRBJ1-3; D not certain. The CDR3 has 15 amino acids. V was shortened by 0 bases and J by 0 bases, with 6 bases between the two germline ends. Germline CDR1 and CDR2: SGHVS and FQNEAQ. The CDR3 region is CASSLAQSSGNTIYF. CDR3 DNA: TGTGCCAGCAGCTTAGCACAGTCCTCTGGAAACACCATATATTTT.

This clone was seen at least ten times. The rearrangement joins TRBV14 to TRBJ1-1; D is possibly TRBD1 (6 bases). The CDR3 sequence is 14 residues long. Trimming cost V 2 bases and J 5 bases, with 12 bases left between them. CDR1 and CDR2 from the germline V gene are SGHDN and FVKESK. The DNA of the CDR3 is TGTGCCAGCAGCCAAACGCGAGGGGGAACTGAAGCTTTCTTT. Its translation: CASSQTRGGTEAFF.

This rearrangement joins TRBV28 to TRBJ2-4; 13 bases align to TRBD2. With 4 bases clipped from V and 6 bases from J, the junction kept 6 bases outside the gene matches. CDR3 length equals 16 residues. Germline V lookup: CDR1 MDHEN, CDR2 SYDVKM. CDR3 nucleotides: TGTGCCAGCAGTTCCGGACTAGCGGGAGTGGGAAACATTCAGTACTTC. Its protein product is CASSSGLAGVGNIQYF.

This chain joins TRBV6-5 and TRBJ2-7; no reliable D call. The germline V gene encodes CDR1 MNHEY and CDR2 SVGAGI. Deletions cut 6 bases from V and 5 bases from J, with 20 bases between. The length of the CDR3 is 15 residues. The CDR3 sequence is CASSRNGLSRDEQYF. CDR3 DNA sequence: TGTGCCAGCAGCCGAAACGGGCTTAGTCGCGACGAGCAGTACTTC.

The chain has TRBV28 and TRBJ1-4; 7 positions match TRBD1. The CDR3 loop spans 16 amino acids. The V and J ends lost 4 bases and 5 bases, in that order; junction bases with no gene match: 10. Germline-derived CDR1 and CDR2 are MDHEN and SYDVKM. The CDR3 here is CASSSPLPGQNEKLFF. The CDR3 coding sequence is TGTGCCAGCAGTTCTCCCCTCCCGGGACAGAATGAAAAACTGTTTTTT.

The chain is built from TRBV24-1 and TRBJ2-1; D call uncertain. With 1 base removed from V and 7 bases from J, the gap between germline ends came to 10 bases. The CDR3 sequence is 14 residues long. Looked up from germline, CDR1 is KGHDR and CDR2 is SFDVKD. CDR3 nucleotide sequence: TGTGCCACCAGTGATTTTGGCCGAAATAATGAGCAGTTCTTC. Amino acid sequence: CATSDFGRNNEQFF.

This clone was seen a handful of times. The chain employs TRBV6-5 and TRBJ1-4; weak D call: TRBD1 (5 bases). CDR3 length: 14 amino acids. The germline V and J ends were trimmed by 2 bases and 7 bases, with 11 bases remaining between them. Per germline, CDR1 MNHEY and CDR2 SVGAGI. CDR3 region: CASSYGRVGEKLFF. The DNA of the CDR3 is TGTGCCAGCAGTTACGGCAGGGTGGGTGAAAAACTGTTTTTT.

This chain connects TRBV7-6 to TRBJ2-5; D unresolved. Trimming cost V 5 bases and J 2 bases, with 9 bases left between them. This CDR3 is built from 13 residues. Germline V CDR1 and CDR2: SGHVS, FNYEAQ. In nucleotides, the CDR3 is TGTGCCAGCAGCGAACCCGGGCAAGAGACCCAGTACTTC. It is translated as CASSEPGQETQYF.

The chain uses TRBV9 and TRBJ2-3; TRBD2 matches at 7 bases. There are 14 residues in the CDR3. The V gene's germline CDR1 is SGDLS and CDR2 YYNGEE. V shed 4 bases, J shed 3 bases, and the junction held 5 bases outside the gene matches. Written as DNA, the CDR3 is TGTGCCAGCAGCTTAAGCGGGGTAACAGATACGCAGTATTTT. Translating it yields CASSLSGVTDTQYF.

The chain uses TRBV5-4 and TRBJ2-5; 9 nucleotides match TRBD2. V dropped 4 bases and J dropped 3; count of bases not matched to a gene: 7. The CDR3 loop spans 15 amino acids. CDR1 SGHNT and CDR2 YYREEE come from the germline V gene (reference sequence). CDR3 sequence (DNA): TGTGCCAGCAGCCCCGGGACTAGCCAGAAAGAGACCCAGTACTTC. Translation gives CASSPGTSQKETQYF.

The genes are TRBV28 and TRBJ2-7; D is undetermined. Germline V gene sequence: CDR1 MDHEN, CDR2 SYDVKM. The ends were cut back, 6 bases at V and 0 bases at J, with 9 bases in the middle. This CDR3 spans 13 amino acids. CDR3 amino acids: CASRQIPSYEQYF. The CDR3 DNA follows: TGTGCCAGCAGACAAATCCCCTCCTACGAGCAGTACTTC.

The DNA for the CDR3 is TGCGCCAGCAGCCAAGAGGAACAGGGGGACACCATATATTTT. Translating it yields CASSQEEQGDTIYF. This rearrangement joins TRBV4-3 to TRBJ1-3; 8 nucleotides agree with TRBD1. Germline values: CDR1 LGHNA, CDR2 YSLEER. The CDR3 has 14 amino acids. V dropped 0 bases and J dropped 8; count of bases not matched to a gene: 3.

DNA for the CDR3: TGTGCCAGCAGTACAAGACAGGGAACTGAGCAGTTCTTC. It codes for CASSTRQGTEQFF. The V call is TRBV6-5, the J call TRBJ2-1; 7 bases fit TRBD1. Losses at the gene ends were 5 bases for V and 9 bases for J; bases not matched to a gene: 7. CDR3 length equals 13 residues. From germline, CDR1 is MNHEY and CDR2 SVGAGI.

The chain carries TRBV7-2 and TRBJ1-1; D is unresolved. CDR3 length: 15 amino acids. Germline V gene sequence: CDR1 SGHTA, CDR2 FQGNSA. V was cut by 0 bases and J by 0 bases, with 8 bases left in between. CDR3 residues: CASSLAPGLNTEAFF. The CDR3 nucleotides are TGTGCCAGCAGCTTAGCCCCAGGATTGAACACTGAAGCTTTCTTT.

The V call is TRBV2, the J call TRBJ2-5; the match to TRBD1 covers 9 bases. The CDR3 totals 16 residues. After removal of 3 bases from V and 5 bases from J, the junction contained 10 bases not matched to a gene. Germline CDR1 and CDR2: SNHLY and FYNNEI. CDR3 sequence: CASSEIGTGILETQYF. The CDR3 DNA reads as TGTGCCAGCAGTGAGATTGGGACAGGGATCCTGGAGACCCAGTACTTC.

The CDR3 coding sequence is TGTGCCAGCAGCTTTTCTGCGAGAAAGGGGGGCAATGAGCAGTTCTTC. Encoded protein: CASSFSARKGGNEQFF. The chain is built from TRBV7-9 and TRBJ2-1; D could derive from TRBD1 or TRBD2 (6 bases each). Trimming cost V 3 bases and J 6 bases, with 18 bases left between them. CDR1 is SEHNR and CDR2 is FQNEAQ in the germline V gene (reference sequence). The CDR3 has 16 residues.

The chain links TRBV18 to TRBJ1-1, with a tentative D call TRBD1 (5 bases). The CDR3 totals 13 residues. From germline, CDR1 is KGHSH and CDR2 LQKENI. V lost 2 bases, J lost 3 bases, and 7 bases lay in between. Written as DNA, the CDR3 is TGTGCCAGCTCACCAATAGGGGACACTGAAGCTTTCTTT. Encoded protein: CASSPIGDTEAFF. The full variable domain, in which reference TRBV18 and TRBJ1-1 provide the parts outside the CDR3, is NAGVMQNPRHLVRRRGQEARLRCSPMKGHSHVYWYRQLPEEGLKFMVYLQKENIIDESGMPKERFSAEFPKEGPSILRIQQVVRGDSAAYFCASSPIGDTEAFFGQGTRLTVV.

CDR3 loop: CASSLAGGSSYNEQFF. Here the CDR3 DNA reads TGCGCCAGCAGCTTGGCGGGGGGATCCTCCTACAATGAGCAGTTCTTC. The J gene is TRBJ2-1, the V gene TRBV5-1, with TRBD2 matching over 7 bases. CDR1 and CDR2 from the germline V gene are SGHRS and YFSETQ. The CDR3 has 16 residues. V shed 0 bases, J shed 0 bases, and the junction held 3 bases outside the gene matches.

This clone was seen only a few times. This sequence joins TRBV2 and TRBJ1-1, with 7 bases lining up with TRBD1. The germline CDR1 and CDR2 sequences are SNHLY and FYNNEI. V shed 10 bases, J shed 0 bases, and the junction held 5 bases outside the gene matches. The CDR3 has 13 amino acids. The chain's CDR3 is CATRGQLNTEAFF. As DNA, the CDR3 is TGTGCCACAAGGGGGCAGTTGAACACTGAAGCTTTCTTT.

V is TRBV2 and J is TRBJ2-5; 7 nucleotides line up with TRBD1. Germline V lookup: CDR1 SNHLY, CDR2 FYNNEI. The ends lost 8 bases at V and 4 bases at J; junction bases unmatched: 7. This CDR3 is built from 13 residues. The DNA for the CDR3 is TGTGCCAGCCATTTGGCAGGGGGAGAGACCCAGTACTTC. Its protein product is CASHLAGGETQYF.

This clone showed up just a few times. This rearrangement joins TRBV6-4 to TRBJ1-3, with 12 bases fitting TRBD1. Germline V CDR1 and CDR2: MRHNA, SNTAGT. The V gene end was trimmed by 5 bases and the J gene end by 1 base; junction bases not matched to a gene: 9. The CDR3 runs 18 residues. CDR3 bases: TGTGCCAGCAGTACGGGACAGGGGGCTAGTACGTCTGGAAACACCATATATTTT. Translating gives CASSTGQGASTSGNTIYF.

The rearrangement uses TRBV4-2 and TRBJ1-1; no clear D. The CDR3 spans 14 residues. Deletions cut 3 bases from V and 4 bases from J, with 12 bases between. The germline gives CDR1 LGHNA, CDR2 YNFKEQ. This chain's CDR3 is CASSHPGSSTEAFF. CDR3 nucleotide sequence: TGTGCCAGCAGCCATCCAGGTAGTAGCACTGAAGCTTTCTTT.

This chain joins TRBV18 and TRBJ2-1; 7 nucleotides line up with TRBD1. Germline V gene sequence: CDR1 KGHSH, CDR2 LQKENI. V gave up 4 bases and J gave up 6 bases; unmatched junction bases: 12. This CDR3 comprises 16 residues. The CDR3 protein is CASSQTWDSMGNEQFF. CDR3 nucleotides: TGTGCCAGCTCACAAACGTGGGACAGTATGGGCAATGAGCAGTTCTTC.